This paragraph covers one TCR beta chain sequence. Its target is not known. This sample was taken from a study of graft-versus-host responses after intestinal transplantation. Study as a whole: After anti-thymocyte globulin induction, recipients took tacrolimus and steroids for 3 to 4 years.

Trimming pared 7 bases from V and 0 bases from J, leaving 16 bases between. This CDR3 spans 16 amino acids. Germline V gene sequence: CDR1 MNHEY, CDR2 SMNVEV (reference sequence). Whole-study findings and limits: GvH clones turned up in recipient marrow; some had shown up first in ileum or blood. In patients with graft-donor T cell macrochimerism, allograft graft-versus-host to host-versus-graft clonal ratios were high.

Repertoires were generated with immunoSEQ multiplex PCR, while TCRdb's copy carries only in-frame clones and drops some. The data show 70,000 to 95,000 clones, approximately 92% seen once. This rearrangement joins TRBV27 to TRBJ2-4; possible D gene TRBD1, 5 bases. This TCR derives from a human donor who was the organ donor for an intestinal transplant. Sequenced material: unstimulated CD8+ T cells sorted from spleen or lymph node cells, taken before transplant. The CDR3 DNA reads TGTGCCAGCAACCCGACAGCCAATTTAGCCAAAAACATTCAGTACTTC. This codes for CASNPTANLAKNIQYF.